The 10 T cell receptor beta chains presented below share a single source sample, sequenced in a study of cytomegalovirus exposure and HLA in healthy donors. Primers: 60 Vbeta forward and 13 Jbeta reverse. Some clones are missing from TCRdb's copy, which holds only in-frame ones; the method was immunoSEQ multiplex PCR. The sample has approximately 74,000 clones, about 60% seen once. Sample: PBMCs. All receptors derive from a man in his thirties or forties in good health and CMV-seropositive.

This chain joins TRBV2 and TRBJ1-2, with TRBD1 matching 9 bases. Trimming cost V 0 bases and J 4 bases; bases outside gene matches: 3. The CDR3 spans 15 residues. In germline, CDR1 is SNHLY, CDR2 FYNNEI. The CDR3 coding sequence is TGTGCCAGCAGTGAAGCGGGACAGGGAGTCTATGGCTACACCTTC. Its translation: CASSEAGQGVYGYTF.

The genes are TRBV7-6 and TRBJ2-5, with 7 positions matching TRBD2. Per the germline V gene, CDR1 is SGHVS and CDR2 is FNYEAQ. The CDR3 sequence is 12 residues long. The J segment lost 7 bases and the V segment lost 6 bases, leaving 5 bases of the junction unmatched. Written as DNA, the CDR3 is TGTGCCAGCAGTAGCGGGTCGGGGACCCAGTACTTC. Protein: CASSSGSGTQYF.

This clone was recorded a few times. The J gene is TRBJ2-4, the V gene TRBV6-5; TRBD1 might be the D (5 bases). The length of the CDR3 is 15 residues. The V gene lost 5 bases and the J gene lost 2 bases, with 13 bases spanning the gap. Germline V gene data show CDR1 as MNHEY and CDR2 as SVGAGI. The CDR3 sequence is CASSRREDTKNIQYF. The CDR3 DNA is TGTGCCAGCAGTCGTCGCGAGGACACCAAAAACATTCAGTACTTC.

The V and J genes are TRBV28 and TRBJ1-6; D is possibly TRBD1 (6 bases). With 2 bases removed from V and 3 bases from J, the gap between germline ends came to 8 bases. Germline CDR1 MDHEN, CDR2 SYDVKM. CDR3 length: 15 amino acids. CDR3 sequence (DNA): TGTGCCAGCAGTTTAACAGGGATCTATAATTCACCCCTCCACTTT. This translates into CASSLTGIYNSPLHF.

This chain connects TRBV5-1 to TRBJ2-3, with TRBD2 identical over 11 bases. The trim removed 6 bases at V and 6 bases at J, leaving 9 bases unmatched. The CDR3 contains 15 residues. Germline V gives CDR1 SGHRS, CDR2 YFSETQ. CDR3 DNA sequence: TGCGCCAGCAAACAAAATAGCGGGAGGGCCGATACGCAGTATTTT. This translates into CASKQNSGRADTQYF. The whole variable domain, remainder taken from reference TRBV5-1 and TRBJ2-3, is KAGVTQTPRYLIKTRGQQVTLSCSPISGHRSVSWYQQTPGQGLQFLFEYFSETQRNKGNFPGRFSGRQFSNSRSEMNVSTLELGDSALYLCASKQNSGRADTQYFGPGTRLTVL.

The table lists this clone with a few counts. The J gene is TRBJ1-2, the V gene TRBV5-6, with D maybe TRBD1 (6 bases). This CDR3 comprises 14 residues. Germline CDR1 and CDR2: SGHDT and YYEEEE. Trimming took off 5 bases at V and 2 bases at J, with 13 bases between the two ends. Here the CDR3 reads CASRTGFGNYGYTF. For the CDR3, the DNA is TGTGCCAGCAGAACAGGGTTCGGGAACTATGGCTACACCTTC. The full variable domain, with the rest looked up from reference TRBV5-6 and TRBJ1-2, is DAGVTQSPTHLIKTRGQQVTLRCSPKSGHDTVSWYQQALGQGPQFIFQYYEEEERQRGNFPDRFSGHQFPNYSSELNVNALLLGDSALYLCASRTGFGNYGYTFGSGTRLTVV.

This chain links TRBV19 with TRBJ1-5; no clear D gene. Trimming pared 6 bases from V and 0 bases from J, leaving 12 bases between. CDR1 and CDR2 from the germline V gene are LNHDA and SQIVND (reference sequence). This CDR3 is 15 amino acids long. CDR3 loop: CASRSGVSSNQPQHF. DNA for the CDR3: TGTGCCAGTAGGAGCGGCGTGAGTAGCAATCAGCCCCAGCATTTT. Full variable domain (outside the CDR3, taken from reference TRBV19 and TRBJ1-5): DGGITQSPKYLFRKEGQNVTLSCEQNLNHDAMYWYRQDPGQGLRLIYYSQIVNDFQKGDIAEGYSVSREKKESFPLTVTSAQKNPTAFYLCASRSGVSSNQPQHFGDGTRLSIL.

The chain uses TRBV28 and TRBJ2-5, with D possibly TRBD1 on 6 matching bases. V was trimmed by 6 bases and J by 6 bases, leaving 14 bases between them. CDR3 size: 13 residues. Germline assignment: CDR1 MDHEN and CDR2 SYDVKM. CDR3 sequence: CASSLGQTQTQYF. In nucleotides, the CDR3 is TGTGCCAGCAGCCTCGGACAGACACAGACCCAGTACTTC. Based on the CDR3 plus reference TRBV28 and TRBJ2-5, the full variable domain is DVKVTQSSRYLVKRTGEKVFLECVQDMDHENMFWYRQDPGLGLRLIYFSYDVKMKEKGDIPEGYSVSREKKERFSLILESASTNQTSMYLCASSLGQTQTQYFGPGTRLLVL.

The CDR3 sequence: CASSSPLLAGDFNEQYF. CDR3 in DNA: TGTGCCAGCAGCTCGCCCCTCCTAGCGGGAGATTTTAACGAGCAGTACTTC. This chain links TRBV11-3 with TRBJ2-7; 10 nucleotides align to TRBD2. Germline-derived CDR1 and CDR2 are SGHNT and YENEEA. Losses at the gene ends were 4 bases for V and 5 bases for J; bases not matched to a gene: 14. The CDR3 loop spans 17 amino acids.

This clone was observed a handful of times. V is TRBV18 and J is TRBJ2-2; the match to TRBD1 covers 7 bases. CDR1 KGHSH and CDR2 LQKENI come from the germline V gene. CDR3 length: 14 residues. After removal of 2 bases from V and 3 bases from J, the junction contained 0 bases not matched to a gene. The CDR3 reads CASSPGQDTGELFF. The CDR3 DNA reads TGTGCCAGCTCACCAGGACAGGACACCGGGGAGCTGTTTTTT.